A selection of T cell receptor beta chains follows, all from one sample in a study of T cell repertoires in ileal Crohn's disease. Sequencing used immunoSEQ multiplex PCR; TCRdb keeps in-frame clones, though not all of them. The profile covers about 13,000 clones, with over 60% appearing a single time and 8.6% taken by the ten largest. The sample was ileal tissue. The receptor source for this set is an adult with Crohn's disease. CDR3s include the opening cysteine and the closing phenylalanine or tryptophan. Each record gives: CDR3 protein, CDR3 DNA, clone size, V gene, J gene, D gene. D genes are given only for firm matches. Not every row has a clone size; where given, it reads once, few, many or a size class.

CDR3aa: CASGQGVNTEAFF
CDR3nt: TGTGCCAGCGGACAGGGGGTGAACACTGAAGCTTTCTTT
abundance: few
v_gene: TRBV27
j_gene: TRBJ1-1
d_gene: TRBD1

CDR3aa: CAISEKITQGGSETQYF
CDR3nt: TGTGCCATCAGTGAAAAGATAACACAGGGGGGGTCTGAGACCCAGTACTTC
abundance: NA
v_gene: TRBV10-3
j_gene: TRBJ2-5
d_gene: NA

CDR3aa: CASSLEQGYEQYF
CDR3nt: TGTGCCAGCAGCTTAGAACAGGGGTACGAGCAGTACTTC
abundance: few
v_gene: TRBV7-9
j_gene: TRBJ2-7
d_gene: TRBD1

CDR3aa: CSVEGQGVSTF
CDR3nt: TGCAGCGTTGAAGGTCAAGGGGTGTCGACCTTC
abundance: NA
v_gene: TRBV29-1
j_gene: TRBJ1-2
d_gene: NA

CDR3aa: CATSSSGANVLTF
CDR3nt: TGTGCCACCAGTAGCTCTGGGGCCAACGTCCTGACTTTC
abundance: NA
v_gene: TRBV7-9
j_gene: TRBJ2-6
d_gene: NA

CDR3aa: CAISEDTEAFF
CDR3nt: TGTGCCATCAGTGAGGATACTGAAGCTTTCTTT
abundance: NA
v_gene: TRBV10-3
j_gene: TRBJ1-1
d_gene: NA

CDR3aa: CASSPGQERQPQHF
CDR3nt: TGTGCCAGCTCACCCGGACAGGAGCGTCAGCCCCAGCATTTT
abundance: NA
v_gene: TRBV18
j_gene: TRBJ1-5
d_gene: TRBD1

CDR3aa: CASSPEGKYEQYF
CDR3nt: TGTGCCAGCAGCCCAGAGGGGAAGTACGAGCAGTACTTC
abundance: NA
v_gene: TRBV7-9
j_gene: TRBJ2-7
d_gene: NA

CDR3aa: CASSPSETEAFF
CDR3nt: TGTGCCAGCTCCCCTTCGGAGACTGAAGCTTTCTTT
abundance: NA
v_gene: TRBV18
j_gene: TRBJ1-1
d_gene: NA

CDR3aa: CASSDQSSGGAPQFF
CDR3nt: TGTGCCAGCAGTGACCAGTCTAGCGGGGGGGCCCCCCAGTTCTTC
abundance: once
v_gene: TRBV6-4
j_gene: TRBJ2-1
d_gene: TRBD2

CDR3aa: CASRPLPGANVLTF
CDR3nt: TGCGCCAGCAGGCCCCTCCCTGGGGCCAACGTCCTGACTTTC
abundance: NA
v_gene: TRBV5-1
j_gene: TRBJ2-6
d_gene: NA

CDR3aa: CASSQPGEILTEAFF
CDR3nt: TGTGCCAGCAGCCAACCCGGGGAGATTCTCACTGAAGCTTTCTTT
abundance: NA
v_gene: TRBV7-9
j_gene: TRBJ1-1
d_gene: NA

CDR3aa: CASSLSISGTLSSGNTIYF
CDR3nt: TGTGCCAGCAGCCTATCGATTTCGGGAACACTTAGCTCTGGAAACACCATATATTTT
abundance: NA
v_gene: TRBV7-6
j_gene: TRBJ1-3
d_gene: NA

CDR3aa: CASSLSRGSAEAFF
CDR3nt: TGTGCCAGCAGTTTATCAAGGGGGTCGGCTGAAGCTTTCTTT
abundance: NA
v_gene: TRBV27
j_gene: TRBJ1-1
d_gene: NA

CDR3aa: CASSAQGAQNTEAFF
CDR3nt: TGCGCCAGCAGTGCTCAAGGGGCGCAGAACACTGAAGCTTTCTTT
abundance: NA
v_gene: TRBV10-2
j_gene: TRBJ1-1
d_gene: NA

CDR3aa: CASSLDSTSETFTDTQYF
CDR3nt: TGTGCCAGCAGCTTAGACTCGACTAGCGAAACCTTCACAGATACGCAGTATTTT
abundance: NA
v_gene: TRBV7-2
j_gene: TRBJ2-3
d_gene: TRBD2

CDR3aa: CASSDRAGAPREQYF
CDR3nt: TGTGCCAGCAGTGACCGAGCGGGGGCCCCCCGCGAGCAGTACTTC
abundance: NA
v_gene: TRBV6-1
j_gene: TRBJ2-7
d_gene: TRBD2

CDR3aa: CASSLSSLERETQYF
CDR3nt: TGTGCCAGCAGCTTAAGTAGTCTAGAAAGAGAGACCCAGTACTTC
abundance: NA
v_gene: TRBV7-2
j_gene: TRBJ2-5
d_gene: NA

CDR3aa: CASRQSQSEKLFF
CDR3nt: TGTGCCAGCCGACAGTCGCAGTCTGAAAAACTGTTTTTT
abundance: NA
v_gene: TRBV19
j_gene: TRBJ1-4
d_gene: NA

CDR3aa: CASSPSSTKNIQYF
CDR3nt: TGCGCCAGCAGCCCCAGTAGTACCAAAAACATTCAGTACTTC
abundance: NA
v_gene: TRBV5-1
j_gene: TRBJ2-4
d_gene: NA

CDR3aa: CASSPLGGPDTQYF
CDR3nt: TGCGCCAGCAGCCCACTGGGGGGGCCAGATACGCAGTATTTT
abundance: NA
v_gene: TRBV10-2
j_gene: TRBJ2-3
d_gene: NA

CDR3aa: CAADRGLAGATEAFF
CDR3nt: TGTGCCGCCGACAGGGGATTAGCAGGTGCCACTGAAGCTTTCTTT
abundance: NA
v_gene: TRBV10-3
j_gene: TRBJ1-1
d_gene: TRBD1

CDR3aa: CASSMGAGGNQPQHF
CDR3nt: TGTGCCAGTAGTATGGGGGCCGGTGGCAATCAGCCCCAGCATTTT
abundance: once
v_gene: TRBV19
j_gene: TRBJ1-5
d_gene: NA

CDR3aa: CASTSKGLGTEAFF
CDR3nt: TGCGCCAGCACTTCGAAGGGGTTGGGCACTGAAGCTTTCTTT
abundance: few
v_gene: TRBV5-1
j_gene: TRBJ1-1
d_gene: NA

CDR3aa: CASSFPADSYTGELFF
CDR3nt: TGTGCCAGCAGCTTCCCGGCGGACAGTTACACCGGGGAGCTGTTTTTT
abundance: medium-sized
v_gene: TRBV5-6
j_gene: TRBJ2-2
d_gene: NA

CDR3aa: CASRAGTGAYEQYF
CDR3nt: TGTGCCAGCAGAGCCGGGACAGGGGCCTACGAGCAGTACTTC
abundance: NA
v_gene: TRBV2
j_gene: TRBJ2-7
d_gene: TRBD1

CDR3aa: CASGLDWTAQPGELFF
CDR3nt: TGTGCTAGTGGTTTGGACTGGACAGCTCAACCTGGGGAGCTGTTTTTT
abundance: few
v_gene: TRBV12-5
j_gene: TRBJ2-2
d_gene: NA

CDR3aa: CATKLDYTEAFF
CDR3nt: TGTGCCACCAAACTTGACTACACTGAAGCTTTCTTT
abundance: NA
v_gene: TRBV6-1
j_gene: TRBJ1-1
d_gene: NA

CDR3aa: CASSEEAGQETQYF
CDR3nt: TGCGCCAGCAGCGAGGAGGCAGGGCAAGAGACCCAGTACTTC
abundance: once
v_gene: TRBV5-1
j_gene: TRBJ2-5
d_gene: NA

CDR3aa: CASRDLQGNNSPLHF
CDR3nt: TGTGCCAGCAGGGACCTACAGGGGAATAATTCACCCCTCCACTTT
abundance: once
v_gene: TRBV25-1
j_gene: TRBJ1-6
d_gene: TRBD1

CDR3aa: CASSPEFTGAWDEQYF
CDR3nt: TGTGCCAGCTCACCAGAATTTACAGGGGCGTGGGACGAGCAGTACTTC
abundance: NA
v_gene: TRBV18
j_gene: TRBJ2-7
d_gene: TRBD1

CDR3aa: CATSRSRQGLYGYTF
CDR3nt: TGTGCCACCAGCAGATCCCGGCAGGGTCTCTATGGCTACACCTTC
abundance: NA
v_gene: TRBV15
j_gene: TRBJ1-2
d_gene: NA